This T cell receptor beta chain stems from a study of cytomegalovirus exposure and HLA in healthy donors. PCR involved 60 Vbeta and 13 Jbeta primers. Data came from immunoSEQ multiplex PCR; TCRdb stores just in-frame clones and leaves some out. The sample consists of around 120,000 clones, approximately 80% of them appearing once. Remarks on this clone: As yet, its antigen is unknown.

CDR3 size: 15 residues. Per the germline V gene, CDR1 is LNHDA and CDR2 is SQIVND (reference sequence). V lost 5 bases to trimming and J lost 5 bases, with 16 bases between them. Regarding the study as a whole: HLA allele associations emerged for 17,000 or so TCR beta sequences in a later analysis, at 0.05 false discovery rate. The likely origin of a cluster of highly shared sequence variants was a sequencing artifact. The authors later found TCR association rates varying by HLA locus, with DRB1 most and HLA-C fewest. Rarity marked most TCR sequences, yet some public TCRs occurred in many donors.

The rearrangement joins TRBV19 to TRBJ2-1; no firm D call. Sequencing was performed on PBMCs. The source of this sequence is a man younger than 40 in good health and CMV-seronegative. CDR3 nucleotides: TGTGCCAGTAGTCCCCCCGCTTCGCTACACAATGAGCAGTTCTTC. It translates to CASSPPASLHNEQFF.